The next 32 T cell receptor beta chains were all read from a single sample in a study of blood T cell repertoires in COVID-19. Data came from immunoSEQ multiplex PCR; TCRdb stores just in-frame clones and leaves some out. The sample includes 90,000 to 150,000 clones, around 86% of them seen just once. Sample: peripheral blood. Every receptor here comes from a man at least 80 years old with acute or convalescent COVID-19.

The chain is built from TRBV6-5 and TRBJ1-5, with 7 bases lining up with TRBD1. J was trimmed by 7 bases and V by 5 bases; bases with no gene match: 5. The CDR3 totals 13 residues. The germline V gene encodes CDR1 MNHEY and CDR2 SVGAGI. CDR3 sequence: CASSLGQIQPQHF. The DNA of the CDR3 is TGTGCCAGCAGTCTGGGACAGATCCAGCCCCAGCATTTT.

CDR3 sequence: CASSLAGRSLSNQPQHF. DNA of the CDR3: TGTGCCAGCAGCTTAGCGGGCAGGTCCCTTAGCAATCAGCCCCAGCATTTT. V usage is TRBV7-2 and J usage is TRBJ1-5, with D unclear. Germline V gene lookup returns CDR1 SGHTA and CDR2 FQGNSA. V shed 0 bases and J shed 0 bases, with 12 bases lying between them. The CDR3 covers 17 residues.

V and J are TRBV7-2 and TRBJ1-1; maybe TRBD1 (5 bases). Trimming removed 5 bases from V and 1 base from J, with 17 bases in between. CDR1 is SGHTA and CDR2 is FQGNSA in the germline V gene. The CDR3 sequence is 16 residues long. CDR3 nucleotide sequence: TGTGCCAGCAGCCAACCCGGCGGGGCCTCGAACACTGAAGCTTTCTTT. Translating gives CASSQPGGASNTEAFF. Full variable domain (remainder filled in from reference TRBV7-2 and TRBJ1-1): GAGVSQSPSNKVTEKGKDVELRCDPISGHTALYWYRQSLGQGLEFLIYFQGNSAPDKSGLPSDRFSAERTGGSVSTLTIQRTQQEDSAVYLCASSQPGGASNTEAFFGQGTRLTVV.

The chain employs TRBV18 and TRBJ1-5; 7 bases line up with TRBD1. V lost 2 bases and J lost 3; bases outside the gene matches: 7. Germline V gene data show CDR1 as KGHSH and CDR2 as LQKENI. This CDR3 has 16 amino acids. As DNA, the CDR3 is TGTGCCAGCTCACCAGACAGGGCCGGCGACAATCAGCCCCAGCATTTT. Translating gives CASSPDRAGDNQPQHF.

The chain joins TRBV18 to TRBJ1-1, with 7 positions matching TRBD1. Trimming took 3 bases from V and 4 from J; bases not matched to a gene: 5. The CDR3 length is 14 residues. The V gene's germline CDR1 is KGHSH and CDR2 LQKENI. The CDR3 is CASSPQGEGTEAFF. Written as DNA, the CDR3 is TGTGCCAGCTCACCTCAGGGGGAAGGCACTGAAGCTTTCTTT.

This clone appeared once. The V gene is TRBV30, the J gene TRBJ1-2; D may be TRBD1 (6 bases). This CDR3 region has 13 residues. Trimming took off 0 bases at V and 6 bases at J, with 11 bases between the two ends. Per germline, CDR1 GTSNPN and CDR2 SVGIG (reference sequence). DNA of the CDR3: TGTGCCTGGAGTGTACGCAGGGGCAATGGCTACACCTTC. Protein: CAWSVRRGNGYTF.

V is TRBV7-9 and J is TRBJ1-6; D unclear. Trimming pared 4 bases from V and 4 bases from J, leaving 5 bases between. The CDR3 length is 13 residues. Germline V gene data show CDR1 as SEHNR and CDR2 as FQNEAQ (reference sequence). The CDR3 sequence is CASSSPYNSPLHF. Written as DNA, the CDR3 is TGTGCCAGCAGCTCCCCGTATAATTCACCCCTCCACTTT. Variable domain in full (rest from reference TRBV7-9 and TRBJ1-6): DTGVSQNPRHKITKRGQNVTFRCDPISEHNRLYWYRQTLGQGPEFLTYFQNEAQLEKSRLLSDRFSAERPKGSFSTLEIQRTEQGDSAMYLCASSSPYNSPLHFGNGTRLTVT.

The rearrangement links TRBV6-2 or TRBV6-3 to TRBJ1-1; 8 bases map to TRBD1. J gave up 11 bases and V 2 bases, and 1 base lay outside the gene matches. Germline V lookup: CDR1 MNHEY, CDR2 SVGEGT. CDR3 length: 11 residues. The DNA of the CDR3 is TGTGCCAGCAGTTACGACAGGGGCGCTTTCTTT. Protein sequence: CASSYDRGAFF.

The chain couples TRBV3-1 (or the pseudogene TRBV3-2) to TRBJ2-7; 13 positions match TRBD2. V was clipped by 0 bases and J by 3 bases; unmatched bases: 5. CDR1 LGHDT and CDR2 YNNKEL come from the germline V gene (reference sequence). The CDR3 consists of 17 residues. CDR3: CASSQDWGLAGRYEQYF. As DNA, the CDR3 is TGTGCCAGCAGCCAAGATTGGGGACTAGCGGGGCGCTACGAGCAGTACTTC.

J is TRBJ1-2 and V is TRBV3-1 (or the pseudogene TRBV3-2); 8 bases are shared with TRBD1. V trimming: 0 bases; J trimming: 0 bases; junction bases outside the gene matches: 3. The CDR3 has 16 amino acids. The V gene's germline CDR1 is LGHDT and CDR2 YNNKEL (reference sequence). The CDR3 bases are TGTGCCAGCAGCCAAGATGGCAGGGGGCCTAACTATGGCTACACCTTC. Translation: CASSQDGRGPNYGYTF.

This chain joins TRBV3-1 (or the pseudogene TRBV3-2) and TRBJ1-2; TRBD1 matches 9 bases. J was trimmed by 6 bases and V by 0 bases; bases with no gene match: 5. This CDR3 has 15 residues. Germline CDR1 is LGHDT and CDR2 is YNNKEL (reference sequence). CDR3 protein: CASSQDNRGRNGYTF. CDR3 sequence (DNA): TGTGCCAGCAGCCAAGATAACAGGGGGCGAAATGGCTACACCTTC.

In this sample, this clone turned up a few times. The V call is TRBV10-3, the J call TRBJ2-7; D might be TRBD1 (5 bases). V was cut by 0 bases and J by 6 bases, with 12 bases left in between. CDR1 and CDR2 (germline): ENHRY, SYGVKD. This CDR3 region has 14 residues. The CDR3 DNA reads TGTGCCATCAGTGAGTCAGCAGGGTCCGGCGAGCAGTACTTC. It codes for CAISESAGSGEQYF.

CDR3 DNA sequence: TGTGCCAGCAGAACGGGACAGCTCGGGTCACTTCGGCAGTTCTTC. It is translated as CASRTGQLGSLRQFF. The genes are TRBV27 and TRBJ2-1, with 7 bases that match TRBD1. The junction had 17 bases not matched to a gene; V was cut back by 6 bases and J by 12 bases. Germline loops: CDR1 MNHEY, CDR2 SMNVEV (reference sequence). This CDR3 is built from 15 residues.

The chain is built from TRBV6-5 and TRBJ2-5; TRBD2 is a possible D gene (6 bases). CDR1 and CDR2 from the germline V gene are MNHEY and SVGAGI. Deletions cut 8 bases from V and 0 bases from J, with 13 bases between. The CDR3 spans 14 residues. CDR3 sequence reads: CASQWRGYQETQYF. CDR3 sequence (DNA): TGTGCCAGCCAGTGGCGGGGCTACCAAGAGACCCAGTACTTC.

The chain couples TRBV28 to TRBJ1-1; D unresolved. Germline values: CDR1 MDHEN, CDR2 SYDVKM. This CDR3 comprises 15 residues. V lost 5 bases to trimming and J lost 0 bases, with 13 bases between them. The chain's CDR3 is CASSPAERVNTEAFF. The CDR3 nucleotides are TGTGCCAGCAGTCCCGCGGAGAGGGTGAACACTGAAGCTTTCTTT.

The J gene is TRBJ1-2, the V gene TRBV28, with 7 bases lining up with TRBD1. V was clipped by 10 bases and J by 4 bases; unmatched bases: 9. This CDR3 spans 13 amino acids. Germline V lookup: CDR1 MDHEN, CDR2 SYDVKM. The CDR3 is CATRDSRSYGYTF. The CDR3 DNA reads TGTGCCACCCGGGACAGCCGAAGCTATGGCTACACCTTC.

J is TRBJ1-1 and V is TRBV18; the match to TRBD1 covers 7 bases. Germline V gene data show CDR1 as KGHSH and CDR2 as LQKENI. Germline trimming cut 0 bases from V and 4 bases from J; bases unmatched to any gene: 8. CDR3 length: 16 amino acids. CDR3 DNA: TGTGCCAGCTCACCACCTATGAGACAGGGCGTCACTGAAGCTTTCTTT. It yields the protein CASSPPMRQGVTEAFF.

The rearrangement uses TRBV6-6 and TRBJ1-1; 7 nucleotides agree with TRBD1. The CDR3 length is 17 residues. With V trimmed by 5 bases and J by 1 base, 13 bases remained unmatched. CDR1 and CDR2 from the germline V gene are MNHNY and SVGAGI (reference sequence). CDR3 loop: CASSLRQGLGRNTEAFF. The DNA for the CDR3 is TGTGCCAGCAGTCTCCGACAGGGCCTGGGAAGGAACACTGAAGCTTTCTTT.

CDR3 bases: TGTGCCAGCAGTGAAGGGAGGGGGCTGGACACCGGGGAGCTGTTTTTT. Translated, it gives CASSEGRGLDTGELFF. The chain is built from TRBV6-1 and TRBJ2-2, with D possibly TRBD1 on 7 matching bases. In germline, CDR1 is MNHNS, CDR2 SASEGT. The CDR3 is 16 amino acids. V was shortened by 1 base and J by 3 bases, with 12 bases between the two germline ends.

The chain joins TRBV14 to TRBJ1-1, with 8 nucleotides matching TRBD1. The CDR3 sequence is 14 residues long. Losses at the gene ends were 6 bases for V and 4 bases for J; bases not matched to a gene: 7. Germline V gives CDR1 SGHDN, CDR2 FVKESK. The chain's CDR3 is CASRKQGESTEAFF. The CDR3 coding sequence is TGTGCCAGCAGAAAACAGGGGGAGAGCACTGAAGCTTTCTTT.

The chain is built from TRBV5-1 and TRBJ2-3; D perhaps matches TRBD1 (5 bases). The germline V gene encodes CDR1 SGHRS and CDR2 YFSETQ. CDR3 length: 15 residues. V gave up 0 bases and J gave up 4 bases, with 12 bases separating them. The CDR3 DNA sequence: TGCGCCAGCAGCTTGGAAGGGGCGTCGGCAGATACGCAGTATTTT. This codes for CASSLEGASADTQYF. The full variable domain, rest sourced from reference TRBV5-1 and TRBJ2-3, is KAGVTQTPRYLIKTRGQQVTLSCSPISGHRSVSWYQQTPGQGLQFLFEYFSETQRNKGNFPGRFSGRQFSNSRSEMNVSTLELGDSALYLCASSLEGASADTQYFGPGTRLTVL.

The V call is TRBV5-4, the J call TRBJ1-2; 8 nucleotides align to TRBD1. The CDR3 spans 14 residues. V was clipped by 2 bases and J by 4 bases; unmatched bases: 4. Germline assignment: CDR1 SGHNT and CDR2 YYREEE (reference sequence). CDR3 protein: CASSLAGGGYGYTF. The CDR3 DNA follows: TGTGCCAGCAGCTTAGCAGGGGGCGGCTATGGCTACACCTTC.

V usage is TRBV24-1 and J usage is TRBJ2-1; D is uncertain. V was pared by 1 base and J by 1 base, with 4 bases between. The CDR3 has 14 amino acids. Looked up from germline, CDR1 is KGHDR and CDR2 is SFDVKD. The CDR3 here is CATSDFPSYNEQFF. The DNA for the CDR3 is TGTGCCACCAGTGATTTCCCGTCCTACAATGAGCAGTTCTTC.

The chain recombines TRBV7-2 with TRBJ1-1, with D possibly matching TRBD1 (5 bases). Trimming took off 3 bases at V and 2 bases at J, with 16 bases between the two ends. This CDR3 has 16 amino acids. The germline gives CDR1 SGHTA, CDR2 FQGNSA. This CDR3 reads CASSFSAGGVNTEAFF. The CDR3 coding sequence is TGTGCCAGCAGCTTCTCAGCGGGGGGGGTCAACACTGAAGCTTTCTTT.

The V and J genes are TRBV5-1 and TRBJ2-3, with a weak D call TRBD2 (6 bases). Trimming left V 6 bases short and J 2 bases short, with 13 bases between. This CDR3 is 14 amino acids long. Per the germline V gene, CDR1 is SGHRS and CDR2 is YFSETQ. The CDR3 protein is CASTREWNTDTQYF. CDR3 bases: TGCGCCAGCACCCGGGAGTGGAACACAGATACGCAGTATTTT.

The V gene is TRBV27, the J gene TRBJ1-4, with 7 bases fitting TRBD1. J lost 12 bases, V lost 3 bases, and 16 bases had no gene match. This CDR3 is built from 16 residues. Per the germline V gene, CDR1 is MNHEY and CDR2 is SMNVEV (reference sequence). The CDR3 DNA is TGTGCCAGCAGTTTCGTAGGGCTCGGGACAGCGAATGAACTGTTTTTT. Residues: CASSFVGLGTANELFF.

This rearrangement joins TRBV5-1 to TRBJ1-1, with TRBD1 matching 9 bases. Germline V CDR1 and CDR2: SGHRS, YFSETQ. With V trimmed by 4 bases and J by 0 bases, 10 bases remained unmatched. This CDR3 is built from 17 residues. Here the CDR3 DNA reads TGCGCCAGCAGCCCCCGACAGGGGGAAACGATGAACACTGAAGCTTTCTTT. Protein: CASSPRQGETMNTEAFF.

The chain couples TRBV4-1 to TRBJ1-1; 11 bases are a match to TRBD1. The CDR3 sequence is 17 residues long. V gave up 4 bases and J gave up 0 bases; unmatched junction bases: 7. Per germline, CDR1 MGHRA and CDR2 YSYEKL. DNA of the CDR3: TGCGCCAGCAGCCCAGTCCCGGGACAGGGGGTGAACACTGAAGCTTTCTTT. Translating gives CASSPVPGQGVNTEAFF.

This clone showed up just once. The rearrangement joins TRBV5-1 to TRBJ1-1; 8 bases are a match to TRBD1. The J segment lost 3 bases and the V segment lost 0 bases, leaving 1 base of the junction unmatched. The CDR3 runs to 14 residues. Germline CDR1 reads SGHRS; CDR2 reads YFSETQ. CDR3 sequence (DNA): TGCGCCAGCAGCTTGGGGGACAGGTACACTGAAGCTTTCTTT. Residues: CASSLGDRYTEAFF. Based on the CDR3 plus reference TRBV5-1 and TRBJ1-1, the full variable domain is KAGVTQTPRYLIKTRGQQVTLSCSPISGHRSVSWYQQTPGQGLQFLFEYFSETQRNKGNFPGRFSGRQFSNSRSEMNVSTLELGDSALYLCASSLGDRYTEAFFGQGTRLTVV.

The chain uses TRBV3-1 (or the pseudogene TRBV3-2) and TRBJ1-1; the D gene is possibly TRBD1 (5 bases). V shed 5 bases and J shed 5 bases, with 18 bases lying between them. This CDR3 comprises 15 residues. The germline V gene encodes CDR1 LGHDT and CDR2 YNNKEL (reference sequence). CDR3 bases: TGTGCCAGCAGCTCCGCGGGGGGTATGAGAACTGAAGCTTTCTTT. Its translation is CASSSAGGMRTEAFF.

CDR3 in DNA: TGTGCCAGCTCAAACCCGACAGAAACCAACACTGAAGCTTTCTTT. Its protein product is CASSNPTETNTEAFF. V gene TRBV18 combines with J gene TRBJ1-1, with D perhaps TRBD1 (5 bases). The CDR3 is 15 amino acids. Looked up from germline, CDR1 is KGHSH and CDR2 is LQKENI. The V end was cut by 5 bases, the J end by 2 bases, with 15 bases between.

The genes are TRBV7-3 and TRBJ2-3, with 14 bases identical to TRBD2. This CDR3 is built from 16 residues. V lost 4 bases and J lost 6; bases outside the gene matches: 6. Germline loops: CDR1 SGHTA, CDR2 FQGTGA. Here the CDR3 DNA reads TGTGCCAGCAGCTCTGGGACTAGCGGGAGCTTGGATACGCAGTATTTT. This translates into CASSSGTSGSLDTQYF.